Listed here are 8 T cell receptor beta chains from one sample, sequenced in a study of blood T cell repertoires in COVID-19. Using immunoSEQ multiplex PCR, the repertoire was profiled, and TCRdb retains in-frame clones only, with some absent. The table lists about 150,000 clones, roughly 91% of them singletons, with roughly 2% in the top ten. Sequenced input: peripheral blood. Receptors originate from a man over 45 who had recovered from COVID-19.

The chain links TRBV5-1 to TRBJ2-1; 10 nucleotides match TRBD2. The trim removed 4 bases at V and 7 bases at J, leaving 11 bases unmatched. This CDR3 has 16 amino acids. Per germline, CDR1 SGHRS and CDR2 YFSETQ. CDR3 DNA: TGCGCCAGCAGCGATGTCGGGAGCGGGAGGGAGAATGAGCAGTTCTTC. It codes for CASSDVGSGRENEQFF.

The chain joins TRBV10-1 to TRBJ2-7, with 8 nucleotides matching TRBD1. The CDR3 sequence is 18 residues long. Germline loops: CDR1 WNHNN, CDR2 SYGVQD (reference sequence). V gave up 8 bases and J gave up 1 base; unmatched junction bases: 19. The CDR3 is CASVEPRGRTGLSYEQYF. CDR3 nucleotide sequence: TGCGCCAGCGTAGAACCCCGCGGCCGGACAGGGCTATCCTACGAGCAGTACTTC.

This clone was seen a handful of times. The chain uses TRBV28 and TRBJ1-1, with D tentatively TRBD1 (6 bases). This CDR3 has 14 amino acids. CDR1 is MDHEN and CDR2 is SYDVKM in the germline V gene. With 3 bases removed from V and 1 base from J, the gap between germline ends came to 9 bases. The CDR3 spells CASSFPRGNTEAFF. CDR3 DNA: TGTGCCAGCAGTTTTCCCAGGGGGAACACTGAAGCTTTCTTT.

The genes are TRBV6-5 and TRBJ1-2; 7 bases map to TRBD1. The length of the CDR3 is 13 residues. Trimming took 6 bases from V and 1 from J; bases not matched to a gene: 2. Germline V gene lookup returns CDR1 MNHEY and CDR2 SVGAGI. CDR3 coding DNA: TGTGCCAGCAGGGGGACAGATAACTATGGCTACACCTTC. Amino acid sequence: CASRGTDNYGYTF.

CDR3 bases: TGCGCCAGCAGCCGGGGACAGGGGAGCACGGAGACCCAGTACTTC. Its translation: CASSRGQGSTETQYF. V gene TRBV5-1 combines with J gene TRBJ2-5; TRBD1 matches at 10 bases. The CDR3 extends over 15 amino acids. Germline CDR1 SGHRS, CDR2 YFSETQ. Losses at the gene ends were 4 bases for V and 5 bases for J; bases not matched to a gene: 8.

The J gene is TRBJ2-7, the V gene TRBV7-3, with a possible D match to TRBD2 (5 bases). The length of the CDR3 is 15 residues. Trimming took 0 bases from V and 2 from J, leaving 11 bases between them. The germline gives CDR1 SGHTA, CDR2 FQGTGA. The CDR3 loop is CASSLTTGKTYEQYF. CDR3 in DNA: TGTGCCAGCAGCTTAACGACGGGGAAGACCTACGAGCAGTACTTC. The entire variable domain, with the rest obtained from reference TRBV7-3 and TRBJ2-7, is as follows: GAGVSQTPSNKVTEKGKYVELRCDPISGHTALYWYRQSLGQGPEFLIYFQGTGAADDSGLPNDRFFAVRPEGSVSTLKIQRTERGDSAVYLCASSLTTGKTYEQYFGPGTRLTVT.

The genes are TRBV20-1 and TRBJ2-5, with D unresolved. Germline V gene data show CDR1 as DFQATT and CDR2 as SNEGSKA (reference sequence). The CDR3 length is 9 residues. CDR3 in amino acids: CRPDETQYF. CDR3 bases: TGCAGGCCAGATGAGACCCAGTACTTC.

In DNA form, the CDR3 reads TGTGCCAGCAGTTTAAGTTTAGGAGGGGAAAGTCCCCAGCATTTT. Its protein product is CASSLSLGGESPQHF. This rearrangement joins TRBV28 to TRBJ1-5, with a weak D call TRBD1 (5 bases). From germline, CDR1 is MDHEN and CDR2 SYDVKM. The CDR3 has 15 residues. The germline V and J ends were trimmed by 2 bases and 10 bases, with 18 bases remaining between them.